Listed below are T cell receptor beta chains from one sample, sequenced in a study of prognosis after radiotherapy for stage I lung cancer. Each CDR3 protein gets one entry after TCRdb re-called the multiplex PCR reads with MiXCR. The sample holds 20,000 to 30,000 distinct CDR3 sequences, approximately 40% seen once. The sequences come from PBMCs, collected before or after stereotactic body radiation therapy (not recorded which). The receptors here all came from a donor over 45 with non-small cell lung cancer. Each CDR3 is given with its conserved first and last residue. Each record gives: V gene, CDR3 protein.

v_gene: TRBV5-1
CDR3aa: CASRATTGSNQPQHF

v_gene: TRBV7-3
CDR3aa: CASSFSSGRSYNEQFF

v_gene: TRBV20-1
CDR3aa: CSARSWRYLYEQYF

v_gene: TRBV30
CDR3aa: CAWEAGPYEQYF

v_gene: TRBV27
CDR3aa: CASILNLGGELFF

v_gene: TRBV7-8
CDR3aa: CASSLGTGHYGYTF

v_gene: TRBV12-3/TRBV12-4
CDR3aa: CASSSSGTLSGANVLTF

v_gene: TRBV5-1
CDR3aa: CASSLTSGRQGTQYF

v_gene: TRBV6-9
CDR3aa: CASSSLPGRERGDTHYF

v_gene: TRBV28
CDR3aa: CASSQGQYEQYF

v_gene: TRBV2
CDR3aa: CESGPTGELFF

v_gene: TRBV6-1
CDR3aa: CASSPRGDEAFF

v_gene: TRBV2
CDR3aa: CASSFRDRGGNEQFF

v_gene: TRBV5-1
CDR3aa: CASSPLENIGELFF

v_gene: TRBV20-1
CDR3aa: CSAQSKGQEYTF

v_gene: TRBV2
CDR3aa: CASREGTVYGYTF

v_gene: TRBV5-1
CDR3aa: CASSPTNRGNEKLFF

v_gene: TRBV20-1
CDR3aa: CSARGGGTLNEQYF

v_gene: TRBV9
CDR3aa: CASSPPSRGDIQYF

v_gene: TRBV24-1
CDR3aa: CATEGGTDKQYF

v_gene: TRBV7-3
CDR3aa: CASRSSGSGADTQYF

v_gene: TRBV11-2
CDR3aa: CASSPGTGWTEAFF